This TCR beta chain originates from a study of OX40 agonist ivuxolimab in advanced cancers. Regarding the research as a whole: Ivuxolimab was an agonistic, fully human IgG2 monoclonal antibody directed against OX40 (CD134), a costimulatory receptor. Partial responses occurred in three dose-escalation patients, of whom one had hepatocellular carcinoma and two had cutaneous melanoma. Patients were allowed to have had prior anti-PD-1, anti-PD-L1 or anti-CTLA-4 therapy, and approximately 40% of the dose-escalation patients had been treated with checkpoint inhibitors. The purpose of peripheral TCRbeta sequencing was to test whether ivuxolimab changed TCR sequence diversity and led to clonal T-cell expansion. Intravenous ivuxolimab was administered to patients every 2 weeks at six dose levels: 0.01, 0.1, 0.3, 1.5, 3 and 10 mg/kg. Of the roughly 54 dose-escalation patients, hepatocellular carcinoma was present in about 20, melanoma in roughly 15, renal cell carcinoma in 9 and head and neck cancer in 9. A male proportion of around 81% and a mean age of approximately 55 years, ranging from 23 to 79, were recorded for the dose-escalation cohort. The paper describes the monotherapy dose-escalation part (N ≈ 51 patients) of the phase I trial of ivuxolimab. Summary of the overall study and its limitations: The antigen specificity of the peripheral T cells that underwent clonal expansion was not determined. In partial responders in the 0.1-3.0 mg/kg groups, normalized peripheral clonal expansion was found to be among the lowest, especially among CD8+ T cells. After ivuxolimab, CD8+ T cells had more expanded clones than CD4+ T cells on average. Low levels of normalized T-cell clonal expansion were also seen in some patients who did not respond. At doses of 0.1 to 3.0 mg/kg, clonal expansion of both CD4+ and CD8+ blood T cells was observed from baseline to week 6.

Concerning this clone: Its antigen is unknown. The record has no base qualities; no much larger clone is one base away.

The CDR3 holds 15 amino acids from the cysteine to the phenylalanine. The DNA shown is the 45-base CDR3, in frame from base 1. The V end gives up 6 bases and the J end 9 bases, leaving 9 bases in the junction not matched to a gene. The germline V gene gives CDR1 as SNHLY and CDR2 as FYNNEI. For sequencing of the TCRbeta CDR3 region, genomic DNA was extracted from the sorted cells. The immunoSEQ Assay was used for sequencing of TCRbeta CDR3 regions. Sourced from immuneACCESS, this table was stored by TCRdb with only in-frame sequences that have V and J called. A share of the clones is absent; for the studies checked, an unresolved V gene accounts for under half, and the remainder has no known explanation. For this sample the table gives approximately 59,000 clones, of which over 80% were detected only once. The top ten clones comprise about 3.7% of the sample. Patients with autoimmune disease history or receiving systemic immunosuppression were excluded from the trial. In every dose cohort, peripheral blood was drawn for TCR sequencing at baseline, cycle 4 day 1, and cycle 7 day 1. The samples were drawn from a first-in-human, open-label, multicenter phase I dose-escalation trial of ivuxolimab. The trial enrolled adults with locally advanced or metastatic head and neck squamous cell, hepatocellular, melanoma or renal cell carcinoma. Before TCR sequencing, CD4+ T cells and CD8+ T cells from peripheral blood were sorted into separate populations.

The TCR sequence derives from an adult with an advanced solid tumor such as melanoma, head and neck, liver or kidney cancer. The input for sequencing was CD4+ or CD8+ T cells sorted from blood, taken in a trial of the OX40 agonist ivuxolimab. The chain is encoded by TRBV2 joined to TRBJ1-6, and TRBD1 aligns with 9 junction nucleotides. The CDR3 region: CASREQGASGSPLHF. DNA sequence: TGTGCCAGCAGGGAACAGGGGGCCAGTGGTTCACCCCTCCACTTT.